This T cell receptor beta chain was documented in a study of blood T cells in healthy people across ages. V was trimmed by 0 bases and J by 0 bases, leaving 10 bases between them. The V gene's germline CDR1 is DFQATT and CDR2 SNEGSKA (reference sequence). The CDR3 spans 15 residues. A second roughly 6 to 11 cycle PCR used barcoded and J-beta primers. A template-switch adaptor containing 12 random nucleotides labeled each cDNA molecule. TCRdb used MiXCR to reprocess the 5' RACE reads, holding one entry per CDR3 protein. The data contain around 1,000,000 distinct CDR3 sequences, under 30% of them singletons. Isolation recovered at least 7 million PBMCs from every sample. Per sample, at least 6 micrograms of total RNA were extracted. This sample was also put to use in a study of T cells of mothers and their children. Turning to that study: The authors identified no persistent microchimeric T cell clones.

The sequenced material came from blood. The V and J genes are TRBV20-1 and TRBJ2-3; D may be TRBD1 or TRBD2 (6 bases each). The source is a girl aged 2-10 years in good health. The CDR3 region is CSARDGGPSTDTQYF. The CDR3 DNA is TGCAGTGCTAGAGATGGGGGGCCCAGCACAGATACGCAGTATTTT.